The 28 T cell receptor beta chains in this list originate from one sample, sequenced in a study of T cells in women clearing cervical HPV infection. Sequencing used immunoSEQ multiplex PCR; TCRdb keeps in-frame clones, though not all of them. The sample has more than 25,000 clones, and its top ten clones hold about 3.7%. Sequencing used blood buffy coat. All receptors derive from a woman between 18 and 69 years old with a cervical HPV16 infection that either progressed to CIN3+ or cleared (not recorded which).

In regard to this clone: Read sequence stops 3 residues before the CDR3 end, and the germline J gene provides the missing end. The V call is TRBV11-2, the J call TRBJ2-7; no clear D. Per germline, CDR1 SGHAT and CDR2 FQNNGV. Trimming removed 4 bases from V and 2 bases from J, with 6 bases in between. The CDR3 extends over 12 amino acids. The CDR3 protein is CASSSTAYEQYF. CDR3 DNA (partial): TGTGCCAGCAGCTCAACAGCCTACGAG. The whole variable domain, remainder taken from reference TRBV11-2 and TRBJ2-7, is EAGVAQSPRYKIIEKRQSVAFWCNPISGHATLYWYQQILGQGPKLLIQFQNNGVVDDSQLPKDRFSAERLKGVDSTLKIQPAKLEDSAVYLCASSSTAYEQYFGPGTRLTVT.

A word on this clone: The CDR3 goes on 3 residues after the read ends, and that part is filled in from the germline J gene. The rearrangement joins TRBV5-1 to TRBJ2-5, with TRBD1 matching over 10 bases. This CDR3 is built from 16 residues. V shed 7 bases and J 5 bases; nucleotides not matched to a gene: 14. In germline, CDR1 is SGHRS, CDR2 YFSETQ. The sequenced CDR3 bases are TGCGCCAGCGCCAAGGAACCGGGACAGGGGTCCGAGACC. Translated, it gives CASAKEPGQGSET. The full CDR3 sequence reads CASAKEPGQGSETQYF. Drawing the rest from reference TRBV5-1 and TRBJ2-5, the complete variable domain is KAGVTQTPRYLIKTRGQQVTLSCSPISGHRSVSWYQQTPGQGLQFLFEYFSETQRNKGNFPGRFSGRQFSNSRSEMNVSTLELGDSALYLCASAKEPGQGSETQYFGPGTRLLVL.

CDR3 amino acids: CASSEEGRPNEKLFF. The CDR3 DNA, read in part, is TGTGCCAGCAGTGAGGAGGGGAGGCCTAATGAAAAA. The chain employs TRBV2 and TRBJ1-4; D possibly corresponds to TRBD1 (5 bases). The read ends 3 residues early relative to the CDR3; the germline J gene fills the gap. In germline, CDR1 is SNHLY, CDR2 FYNNEI. The V and J ends lost 3 bases and 3 bases respectively, with 11 bases between them. This CDR3 spans 15 amino acids.

Concerning this clone: The read halts 3 residues ahead of the CDR3 end, with the missing end drawn from the germline J gene. The chain links TRBV30 to TRBJ1-6, with 7 bases identical to TRBD1. J lost 0 bases, V lost 2 bases, and 1 base had no gene match. The V gene's germline CDR1 is GTSNPN and CDR2 SVGIG (reference sequence). This CDR3 is built from 15 residues. CDR3 amino acids: CAWSRDSSYNSPLHF. The part of the CDR3 DNA that was read is TGTGCCTGGAGTCGGGACAGCTCCTATAATTCACCC.

As for this clone: The read ends 3 residues before the CDR3 terminus; that terminus is restored from the germline J gene. The chain is built from TRBV7-2 and TRBJ2-2; 7 bases map to TRBD2. The V gene end was trimmed by 1 base and the J gene end by 5 bases; junction bases not matched to a gene: 4. Germline V lookup: CDR1 SGHTA, CDR2 FQGNSA. The CDR3 spans 15 residues. CDR3 DNA (partial): TGTGCCAGCAGCTTAGTGGTGGGGGGGACCGGGGAG. Translating gives CASSLVVGGTGE. The whole CDR3 region reads CASSLVVGGTGELFF.

In the case of this clone: The read falls 3 residues short of the CDR3 end, and the missing part is taken from the germline J gene. Different DNA sequences within this sample yield the same CDR3. The chain carries TRBV7-3 and TRBJ1-3; D gene ambiguous. V lost 1 base and J lost 4, with 11 bases in between. This CDR3 is 15 amino acids long. Germline V CDR1 and CDR2: SGHTA, FQGTGA. The CDR3 is CASSLSGVSGNTIYF. Incomplete CDR3 DNA: TGTGCCAGCAGCTTAAGCGGGGTTTCAGGAAACACC. Together with reference TRBV7-3 and TRBJ1-3, the CDR3 gives the full variable domain: GAGVSQTPSNKVTEKGKYVELRCDPISGHTALYWYRQSLGQGPEFLIYFQGTGAADDSGLPNDRFFAVRPEGSVSTLKIQRTERGDSAVYLCASSLSGVSGNTIYFGEGSWLTVV.

For this clone: The sequenced fragment ends 3 residues before the CDR3 boundary, so the rest is inferred from the germline J gene. The chain employs TRBV29-1 and TRBJ1-1; no clear D. The CDR3 extends over 13 amino acids. Germline V gene lookup returns CDR1 SQVTM and CDR2 ANQGSEA. V was cut by 4 bases and J by 0 bases, with 9 bases left in between. CDR3 sequence: CSVGAAVNTEAFF. The DNA read from the CDR3 is TGCAGCGTTGGGGCAGCGGTGAACACTGAA.

With respect to this clone: The read finishes 3 residues shy of the CDR3 end, and the germline J gene is used to complete it. V is TRBV7-9 and J is TRBJ2-3; no clear D. The V end was cut by 2 bases, the J end by 8 bases, with 8 bases between. Germline CDR1 and CDR2: SEHNR and FQNEAQ (reference sequence). The CDR3 is 12 amino acids. CDR3: CASSLQEATQYF. The part of the CDR3 DNA that was read is TGTGCCAGCAGCTTACAAGAGGCTACG.

Comments on this clone: The sequence runs out 3 residues before the end of the CDR3; the remainder is reconstructed from the germline J gene. V usage is TRBV2 and J usage is TRBJ2-3, with 13 positions matching TRBD2. CDR1 SNHLY and CDR2 FYNNEI come from the germline V gene. Trimming removed 6 bases from V and 2 bases from J; junction bases left unmatched: 5. The CDR3 has 16 residues. The sequenced part of the CDR3 DNA is TGTGCCAGCAGAGGGACTAGCGGGGAATTCACAGATACG. It codes for CASRGTSGEFTDT. Given in full, the CDR3 is CASRGTSGEFTDTQYF.

On this clone itself: The sequence runs out 3 residues before the end of the CDR3; the remainder is reconstructed from the germline J gene. The rearrangement uses TRBV2 and TRBJ1-2; TRBD1 agrees at 7 bases. CDR3 length equals 15 residues. Germline loops: CDR1 SNHLY, CDR2 FYNNEI. Trimming took 6 bases from V and 1 from J; bases not matched to a gene: 8. CDR3 loop: CASREAGGYNYGYTF. The sequenced CDR3 bases are TGTGCCAGCAGAGAGGCAGGGGGATATAACTATGGC.

The CDR3 bases that were read are TGTGCCAGTAGCCACCTAGCCATCCCTTCAACTAATGAAAAG. Its protein is CASSHLAIPSTNEK. The complete CDR3 sequence is CASSHLAIPSTNEKLFF. This chain links TRBV19 with TRBJ2-2, with D tentatively TRBD2 (5 bases). With the read ending 3 residues before the CDR3 end, the germline J gene is used to fill in that end. The CDR3 runs to 17 residues. The germline gives CDR1 LNHDA, CDR2 SQIVND (reference sequence).

This CDR3 is CASRLTGTGGYEQYF. The CDR3 DNA, read in part, is TGTGCCAGCAGACTGACCGGGACAGGCGGCTACGAG. The V and J genes are TRBV6-2 or TRBV6-3 and TRBJ2-7; 8 bases fit TRBD1. The read ends 3 residues shy of where the CDR3 ends; the end is completed using the germline J gene. The CDR3 sequence is 15 residues long. J was trimmed by 3 bases and V by 6 bases; bases with no gene match: 10. CDR1 and CDR2 from the germline V gene are MNHEY and SVGEGT.

Concerning this clone: The read ends 3 residues shy of where the CDR3 ends; the end is completed using the germline J gene. The rearrangement joins TRBV12-5 to TRBJ2-1; 8 nucleotides match TRBD2. The V and J ends lost 1 base and 2 bases, in that order; junction bases with no gene match: 1. The CDR3 is made up of 15 amino acids. The germline CDR1 and CDR2 sequences are LGHNT and FRNRAP. The CDR3 region is CASGLAAGAYNEQFF. The DNA read from the CDR3 is TGTGCTAGTGGTTTGGCAGCGGGGGCCTACAATGAG.

With regard to this clone: Coverage ceases 3 residues before the CDR3 finishes, and the germline J gene fills in the end. This chain uses TRBV12-3 or TRBV12-4 with TRBJ2-7; no clear D. The V end was cut by 3 bases, the J end by 0 bases, with 9 bases between. The CDR3 totals 14 residues. The DNA read from the CDR3 is TGTGCCAGCAGTTTCCCGGTAGTCTCCTACGAG. It yields the protein CASSFPVVSYE. The whole CDR3 sequence reads CASSFPVVSYEQYF.

A word on this clone: The read stops 3 residues short of the end of the CDR3; the missing end is completed from the germline J gene. The chain uses TRBV18 and TRBJ1-6, with D tentatively TRBD1 (5 bases). CDR1 is KGHSH and CDR2 is LQKENI in the germline V gene. With 1 base removed from V and 5 bases from J, the gap between germline ends came to 18 bases. The CDR3 length is 18 residues. Partial CDR3 DNA: TGTGCCAGCTCACCACGATCCGCAGGGTATACGGATAATTCACCC. Protein sequence: CASSPRSAGYTDNSP. The CDR3 in full is CASSPRSAGYTDNSPLHF.

Comment on this clone: The read stops 3 residues short of the end of the CDR3; the missing end is completed from the germline J gene. This chain connects TRBV7-2 to TRBJ1-1; D might be TRBD1 (5 bases). The V and J ends lost 5 bases and 4 bases respectively, with 14 bases between them. CDR3 length: 14 residues. Germline V gene data show CDR1 as SGHTA and CDR2 as FQGNSA. Partial CDR3 DNA: TGTGCCAGCAGCCTCAGTCGGGGGTTCACTGAA. It translates to CASSLSRGFTE. The complete CDR3 sequence is CASSLSRGFTEAFF. The full variable domain, rest sourced from reference TRBV7-2 and TRBJ1-1, is GAGVSQSPSNKVTEKGKDVELRCDPISGHTALYWYRQSLGQGLEFLIYFQGNSAPDKSGLPSDRFSAERTGGSVSTLTIQRTQQEDSAVYLCASSLSRGFTEAFFGQGTRLTVV.

As regards this clone: Read sequence stops 3 residues before the CDR3 end, and the germline J gene provides the missing end. The gene calls are TRBV5-4 and TRBJ1-2; 7 bases are shared with TRBD1. This CDR3 has 13 residues. The germline V gene has CDR1 SGHNT and CDR2 YYREEE (reference sequence). CDR3: CASSLPTGQGYTF. The DNA read from the CDR3 is TGTGCCAGCAGCCTACCGACAGGGCAAGGC.

Worth noting for this clone: The read ends 3 residues early relative to the CDR3; the germline J gene fills the gap. The rearrangement uses TRBV30 and TRBJ2-3, with 8 bases that match TRBD1. Germline loops: CDR1 GTSNPN, CDR2 SVGIG (reference sequence). This CDR3 has 13 residues. CDR3 in amino acids: CAWDRGAGQPQYF. The sequenced part of the CDR3 DNA is TGTGCCTGGGACAGGGGAGCAGGTCAGCCG.

For this clone: From the germline J gene comes the end of the CDR3, since the read stops 3 residues before it. The chain links TRBV19 to TRBJ1-1; D not certain. This CDR3 comprises 11 residues. The germline V gene encodes CDR1 LNHDA and CDR2 SQIVND (reference sequence). Partial CDR3 DNA: TGTGCCAGTAGTTCGGGCGGGTTT. Translated: CASSSGGF. The full CDR3 sequence reads CASSSGGFAFF.

Of note for this clone: The read ends 3 residues early relative to the CDR3; the germline J gene fills the gap. Different DNA sequences within this sample yield the same CDR3. The J gene is TRBJ1-1, the V gene TRBV5-1; D ambiguous. The CDR3 covers 13 residues. V was cut by 1 base and J by 1 base, with 5 bases left in between. Looked up from germline, CDR1 is SGHRS and CDR2 is YFSETQ. The CDR3 here is CASSLIANTEAFF. The CDR3 bases that were read are TGCGCCAGCAGCTTGATAGCGAACACTGAA.

To note about this clone: From the germline J gene comes the end of the CDR3, since the read stops 3 residues before it. The chain links TRBV2 to TRBJ1-6, with a weak D call TRBD1 (5 bases). The V gene lost 5 bases and the J gene lost 7 bases, with 15 bases spanning the gap. The CDR3 spans 15 residues. CDR1 is SNHLY and CDR2 is FYNNEI in the germline V gene. Here the CDR3 reads CASSREGPRNSPLHF. CDR3 DNA, as far as it was read: TGTGCCAGCAGTAGGGAGGGGCCCAGGAATTCACCC.

Points on this clone: The germline gene is not matched at one end of the junction; a read error may be the cause. With the read ending 3 residues before the CDR3 end, the germline J gene is used to fill in that end. This rearrangement joins TRBV19 to TRBJ1-3; 7 bases agree with TRBD1. CDR1 LNHDA and CDR2 SQIVND come from the germline V gene (reference sequence). This CDR3 has 17 residues. CDR3 protein: CASSPRRTGRSGSTIYF. The part of the CDR3 DNA that was read is TGTGCCAGTAGTCCCCGCCGGACAGGCCGCTCTGGAAGCACC.

Of note for this clone: The CDR3 end lies 3 residues beyond the end of the read and is filled in from the germline J gene. This chain uses TRBV2 with TRBJ2-2; 10 nucleotides align to TRBD2. The CDR3 totals 14 residues. Germline CDR1 reads SNHLY; CDR2 reads FYNNEI. CDR3 residues: CASSESASGGRLFF. The CDR3 bases that were read are TGTGCCAGCAGTGAGTCTGCTAGCGGGGGCCGG.

To note about this clone: The read terminates 3 residues ahead of where the CDR3 ends, so the germline J gene completes it. The rearrangement uses TRBV5-1 and TRBJ2-1; TRBD2 matches at 11 bases. The CDR3 runs 16 residues. After removal of 4 bases from V and 4 bases from J, the junction contained 7 bases not matched to a gene. The germline V gene has CDR1 SGHRS and CDR2 YFSETQ. The CDR3 DNA, read in part, is TGCGCCAGCAGCGAAGGGAGACTAGCGGGGTACAATGAG. Its protein is CASSEGRLAGYNE. The whole CDR3 protein is CASSEGRLAGYNEQFF.

With respect to this clone: The read gets to within 3 residues of the CDR3 end, and the germline J gene fills in the rest. The genes are TRBV20-1 and TRBJ1-6; 8 bases match TRBD1. V dropped 3 bases and J dropped 10; count of bases not matched to a gene: 5. Germline CDR1 and CDR2: DFQATT and SNEGSKA (reference sequence). The CDR3 has 13 amino acids. CDR3 loop: CSARGTGLSPLHF. The covered CDR3 bases are TGCAGTGCTAGGGGGACAGGACTGTCACCC.

As concerns this clone: The missing CDR3 end, 3 residues past where the read stops, is filled in from the germline J gene. The V gene is TRBV9, the J gene TRBJ1-4; 8 bases map to TRBD1. There are 15 residues in the CDR3. The germline V gene has CDR1 SGDLS and CDR2 YYNGEE. After removal of 3 bases from V and 7 bases from J, the junction contained 8 bases not matched to a gene. The CDR3 region is CASSANLGQGEKLFF. The part of the CDR3 DNA that was read is TGTGCCAGCAGCGCCAACCTAGGACAGGGTGAAAAA.

As to this clone: The read finishes 3 residues shy of the CDR3 end, and the germline J gene is used to complete it. The gene calls are TRBV20-1 and TRBJ2-1; TRBD2 agrees at 9 bases. The CDR3 extends over 16 amino acids. J was trimmed by 4 bases and V by 8 bases; bases with no gene match: 15. Germline CDR1 is DFQATT and CDR2 is SNEGSKA (reference sequence). The CDR3 reads CSTLNPGLAAYNEQFF. CDR3 bases read: TGCAGTACCTTAAACCCGGGACTAGCTGCGTACAATGAG.

Concerning this clone: The read falls 3 residues short of the CDR3 end, and the missing part is taken from the germline J gene. The chain carries TRBV6-4 and TRBJ1-1; TRBD1 aligns across 10 bases. CDR1 is MRHNA, CDR2 SNTAGT, per germline. This CDR3 comprises 16 residues. The trim removed 4 bases at V and 3 bases at J, leaving 8 bases unmatched. The sequenced CDR3 bases are TGTGCCAGCAGTGTCTCATCGGGGACAGGGGACACTGAA. This gives the protein CASSVSSGTGDTE. The complete CDR3 protein is CASSVSSGTGDTEAFF.